This T cell receptor beta chain was found in a study of blood T cell repertoires in COVID-19. Germline V CDR1 and CDR2: MNHEY, SVGEGT. CDR3 size: 14 residues. Trimming cost V 6 bases and J 4 bases, with 16 bases left between them. The assay was immunoSEQ multiplex PCR, and TCRdb's table has in-frame clones only and misses some. The sample comprises 150,000 to 200,000 clones, around 77% of which are singletons, and roughly 6.8% rests with the top ten. The chain joins TRBV6-2 or TRBV6-3 to TRBJ2-7, with TRBD1 as a possible D gene (6 bases). The receptor was isolated from a man aged 65 to 85 with active or convalescent COVID-19. Sequencing was done on a sample of peripheral blood. The CDR3 region has the DNA TGTGCCAGCAGCCAAGGGGACATCCTTTACGAGCAGTACTTC. Translation: CASSQGDILYEQYF.